Described below is a single T cell receptor beta chain sequence and its context. No antigen is known for it. Germline V gene sequence: CDR1 SEHNR, CDR2 FQNEAQ (reference sequence). CDR3 length: 14 residues. J was trimmed by 5 bases and V by 5 bases; bases with no gene match: 5. The assay was immunoSEQ multiplex PCR, and TCRdb's table has in-frame clones only and misses some. Among about 41,000 clones, 55% to 70% were seen once, and the ten largest hold over 2.5%. The sample comes from a study of PD-1 blockade in classical Hodgkin lymphoma. About the study: It was nivolumab at 3 mg/kg, given intravenously every 2 weeks, that patients received. Study-level results: Patients starting nivolumab less than 1 year after ASCT had lower diversity and were excluded from later analyses. Underlying causes for the observed repertoire differences were not defined, possibly disease activity or prior therapy. Complete responders started with a diversity level that resembled newly diagnosed patients at baseline.

Time point reported: cycle 4 day 1 (C4D1), after less than seven weeks of nivolumab. Every single patient, without exception, relapsed after autologous stem cell transplantation, and brentuximab vedotin exposure varied. The source is a human donor with classical Hodgkin lymphoma. J is TRBJ1-4 and V is TRBV7-9, with 7 positions matching TRBD1. Sequencing used peripheral blood mononuclear cells (PBMCs), obtained before the fourth cycle of nivolumab. CDR3 bases: TGTGCCAGCAGCCTGACAGGGCTGAATGAAAAACTGTTTTTT. Residues: CASSLTGLNEKLFF.